Each of the 26 T cell receptor beta chains below was sequenced from the same sample in a study of blood T cell repertoires in COVID-19. Profiled with immunoSEQ multiplex PCR; TCRdb holds only in-frame clones, not every one. The sample yields fewer than 300,000 clones, 80% to 85% seen once. Source material: peripheral blood. Receptor source: a person in their 70s with COVID-19, enrolled during active disease.

This clone has just a few counts. V is TRBV28 and J is TRBJ1-1; D is undetermined. This CDR3 spans 14 amino acids. Trimming left V 6 bases short and J 2 bases short, with 13 bases between. Germline CDR1 is MDHEN and CDR2 is SYDVKM. CDR3 in amino acids: CASSHRLINTEAFF. The CDR3 bases are TGTGCCAGCAGCCATCGACTAATTAACACTGAAGCTTTCTTT.

This sequence joins TRBV3-1 (or the pseudogene TRBV3-2) and TRBJ2-3, with D perhaps matching TRBD2 (5 bases). The CDR3 totals 12 residues. The V gene lost 3 bases and the J gene lost 10 bases, with 11 bases spanning the gap. Germline assignment: CDR1 LGHDT and CDR2 YNNKEL (reference sequence). The CDR3 DNA reads as TGTGCCAGCAGCCAGGGAGCAATTGCGCAGTATTTT. The encoded protein is CASSQGAIAQYF.

The genes are TRBV5-5 and TRBJ2-3, with D possibly TRBD2 on 5 matching bases. CDR3 length: 15 residues. The ends were cut back, 5 bases at V and 0 bases at J, with 13 bases in the middle. The V gene's germline CDR1 is SGHKS and CDR2 YYEKEE (reference sequence). In DNA form, the CDR3 reads TGTGCCAGCAGGGTGGGTAGCGTTAGCACAGATACGCAGTATTTT. This sequence encodes CASRVGSVSTDTQYF.

V is TRBV25-1 and J is TRBJ2-2; TRBD2 is a possible D gene (5 bases). The germline V gene has CDR1 MGHDK and CDR2 SYGVNS. Trimming shortened V by 1 base and J by 6 bases, and 9 bases separated the two germline ends. This CDR3 is built from 14 residues. CDR3: CASSELGSSGELFF. The CDR3 DNA reads TGTGCCAGCAGTGAATTGGGGAGTTCCGGGGAGCTGTTTTTT.

Here the CDR3 reads CASSLSGGALQGYTF. DNA for the CDR3: TGTGCCAGCAGTTTATCGGGGGGCGCACTCCAAGGCTACACCTTC. The J gene is TRBJ1-2, the V gene TRBV28, with D possibly TRBD1 on 6 matching bases. The germline V and J ends were trimmed by 1 base and 8 bases, with 17 bases remaining between them. This CDR3 has 15 amino acids. CDR1 MDHEN and CDR2 SYDVKM come from the germline V gene.

V usage is TRBV7-9 and J usage is TRBJ1-4; 12 bases agree with TRBD1. V lost 4 bases to trimming and J lost 5 bases; unmatched junction nucleotides: 14. The CDR3 covers 19 residues. Germline V gives CDR1 SEHNR, CDR2 FQNEAQ (reference sequence). The chain's CDR3 is CASSWGDRGHSPPNEKLFF. The CDR3, as DNA: TGTGCCAGCAGCTGGGGGGACAGGGGGCATTCCCCCCCAAATGAAAAACTGTTTTTT.

This chain joins TRBV9 and TRBJ1-6; the match to TRBD1 covers 9 bases. The length of the CDR3 is 15 residues. Germline CDR1 and CDR2: SGDLS and YYNGEE. Trimming cost V 3 bases and J 10 bases; bases outside gene matches: 8. The CDR3 DNA sequence: TGTGCCAGCAGCGCAATACCGGGACAGGGATCACCCCTCCACTTT. Its protein is CASSAIPGQGSPLHF.

About this clone: Just one base apart from a much larger clone, this may be a read error. The J gene is TRBJ1-1, the V gene TRBV5-6, with D hard to call. CDR3 length equals 13 residues. Trimming took off 1 base at V and 1 base at J, with 5 bases between the two ends. Per the germline V gene, CDR1 is SGHDT and CDR2 is YYEEEE. CDR3 sequence reads: CASSLTENTEAFF. The CDR3 nucleotides are TGTGCCAGCAGCTTGACAGAGAACACTGAAGCTTTCTTT.

The J gene is TRBJ2-1, the V gene TRBV7-2; 8 positions agree with TRBD1. The germline V gene has CDR1 SGHTA and CDR2 FQGNSA. V lost 5 bases and J lost 7; bases outside the gene matches: 7. The CDR3 is made up of 14 amino acids. The CDR3 is CASSPTGALNEQFF. CDR3 nucleotide sequence: TGTGCCAGCAGCCCGACAGGGGCTTTGAATGAGCAGTTCTTC.

This chain's CDR3 is CASSFWGPAPTDTQYF. The DNA for the CDR3 is TGTGCCAGCAGCTTCTGGGGGCCGGCGCCCACAGATACGCAGTATTTT. The rearrangement joins TRBV9 to TRBJ2-3; maybe TRBD1 (6 bases). The V end was cut by 4 bases, the J end by 2 bases, with 17 bases between. The CDR3 loop spans 16 amino acids. Looked up from germline, CDR1 is SGDLS and CDR2 is YYNGEE.

This chain connects TRBV19 to TRBJ1-5, with TRBD1 as a possible D gene (5 bases). The CDR3 is made up of 16 amino acids. The germline CDR1 and CDR2 sequences are LNHDA and SQIVND (reference sequence). Deletions cut 1 base from V and 2 bases from J, with 12 bases between. The CDR3 nucleotides read TGTGCCAGTAGTATAGGGGTTTGGGGGGGCAATCAGCCCCAGCATTTT. Translating gives CASSIGVWGGNQPQHF. Complete variable domain (other parts from reference TRBV19 and TRBJ1-5): DGGITQSPKYLFRKEGQNVTLSCEQNLNHDAMYWYRQDPGQGLRLIYYSQIVNDFQKGDIAEGYSVSREKKESFPLTVTSAQKNPTAFYLCASSIGVWGGNQPQHFGDGTRLSIL.

The chain links TRBV7-3 to TRBJ1-2; D is undetermined. Trimming cost V 0 bases and J 7 bases, with 9 bases left between them. Germline CDR1 and CDR2: SGHTA and FQGTGA. The CDR3 contains 13 residues. Written as DNA, the CDR3 is TGTGCCAGCAGCTTAACATCCGGGGTTGGCTACACCTTC. Translated, it gives CASSLTSGVGYTF.

V gene TRBV7-3 combines with J gene TRBJ2-1; D gene uncertain. V was trimmed by 0 bases and J by 6 bases, leaving 12 bases between them. Germline V gives CDR1 SGHTA, CDR2 FQGTGA. The CDR3 extends over 15 amino acids. This CDR3 reads CASSLTATHLNEQFF. The CDR3 DNA reads as TGTGCCAGCAGCTTAACGGCGACTCACCTCAATGAGCAGTTCTTC.

The chain combines TRBV7-2 with TRBJ2-1; D might be TRBD2 (7 bases). This CDR3 has 19 amino acids. Germline V gives CDR1 SGHTA, CDR2 FQGNSA. The V end was cut by 0 bases, the J end by 0 bases, with 18 bases between. The CDR3: CASSLALRGGGSSYNEQFF. The DNA for the CDR3 is TGTGCCAGCAGCTTAGCGCTAAGAGGGGGGGGCAGCTCCTACAATGAGCAGTTCTTC.

The chain has TRBV28 and TRBJ2-2, with 7 bases identical to TRBD2. V lost 2 bases to trimming and J lost 7 bases; unmatched junction nucleotides: 10. This CDR3 is 16 amino acids long. Germline values: CDR1 MDHEN, CDR2 SYDVKM. In nucleotides, the CDR3 is TGTGCCAGCAGTTTACTAGGCGGGAGAAAGGGCGGGGAGCTGTTTTTT. It is translated as CASSLLGGRKGGELFF.

The rearrangement links TRBV29-1 to TRBJ2-7; 12 bases are a match to TRBD1. Germline CDR1 reads SQVTM; CDR2 reads ANQGSEA. V dropped 7 bases and J dropped 6; count of bases not matched to a gene: 13. This CDR3 comprises 15 residues. This CDR3 is CSAFSPGTGGAEQYF. The CDR3 DNA reads as TGCAGCGCGTTTTCACCCGGGACAGGGGGCGCCGAGCAGTACTTC.

The rearrangement joins TRBV5-6 to TRBJ2-7; D is unclear. Germline loops: CDR1 SGHDT, CDR2 YYEEEE. The CDR3 extends over 13 amino acids. Trimming pared 3 bases from V and 3 bases from J, leaving 10 bases between. The CDR3 reads CASSSVAVYEQYF. As DNA, the CDR3 is TGTGCCAGCAGCTCCGTCGCGGTCTACGAGCAGTACTTC.

This sequence joins TRBV30 and TRBJ2-1; 10 bases align to TRBD2. Trimming took 1 base from V and 4 from J; bases not matched to a gene: 7. CDR3 length: 16 amino acids. CDR1 is GTSNPN, CDR2 SVGIG, per germline (reference sequence). The CDR3 loop is CAWSGRLLAGYNEQFF. The CDR3 region has the DNA TGTGCCTGGAGTGGGCGATTACTAGCGGGGTACAATGAGCAGTTCTTC.

The chain has TRBV7-2 and TRBJ1-1; D unresolved. Germline CDR1 is SGHTA and CDR2 is FQGNSA. Trimming took off 0 bases at V and 3 bases at J, with 8 bases between the two ends. The CDR3 is 14 residues long. The CDR3 DNA reads as TGTGCCAGCAGCTTAGCCACGGAGCACACTGAAGCTTTCTTT. This translates into CASSLATEHTEAFF.

This chain links TRBV7-2 with TRBJ1-6, with 9 bases matching TRBD1. The length of the CDR3 is 15 residues. CDR1 and CDR2 from the germline V gene are SGHTA and FQGNSA. V shed 5 bases and J 6 bases; nucleotides not matched to a gene: 5. The CDR3 loop is CASSPTGGPNSPLHF. In DNA, the CDR3 is TGTGCCAGCAGCCCAACAGGGGGCCCTAATTCACCCCTCCACTTT.

The gene calls are TRBV13 and TRBJ2-1; 10 bases line up with TRBD1. This CDR3 is 16 amino acids long. The germline gives CDR1 PRHDT, CDR2 FYEKMQ (reference sequence). V lost 4 bases and J lost 6; bases outside the gene matches: 9. CDR3 DNA sequence: TGTGCCAGCAGCTCACCGGGACAGGGGATCGTCAATGAGCAGTTCTTC. It encodes CASSSPGQGIVNEQFF.

This clone was found a few times. The chain recombines TRBV20-1 with TRBJ1-1; perhaps TRBD1 as D (6 bases). Between the trimmed V and J ends, which lost 3 bases and 7 bases, there was a span of 21 bases. This CDR3 has 15 residues. The germline gives CDR1 DFQATT, CDR2 SNEGSKA (reference sequence). CDR3 sequence reads: CSASSRSGVVGEAFF. The CDR3 DNA reads TGCAGTGCTAGTTCGAGGTCAGGGGTAGTCGGTGAAGCTTTCTTT.

The genes are TRBV3-1 (or the pseudogene TRBV3-2) and TRBJ1-6; TRBD1 matches at 9 bases. The CDR3 sequence is 14 residues long. Germline trimming cut 6 bases from V and 10 bases from J; bases unmatched to any gene: 7. Germline V CDR1 and CDR2: LGHDT, YNNKEL (reference sequence). This chain's CDR3 is CASRGQGGNSPLHF. The CDR3 DNA is TGTGCCAGCAGGGGACAGGGAGGGAACTCACCCCTCCACTTT.

This CDR3 reads CSVARHRDITEAFF. DNA for the CDR3: TGCAGCGTGGCAAGGCATCGGGACATCACTGAAGCTTTCTTT. The chain combines TRBV29-1 with TRBJ1-1, with a tentative D call TRBD1 (6 bases). This CDR3 has 14 residues. V lost 6 bases to trimming and J lost 4 bases, with 18 bases between them. Germline V gives CDR1 SQVTM, CDR2 ANQGSEA.

V and J are TRBV19 and TRBJ2-1, with D unclear. The CDR3 runs to 12 residues. The ends were cut back, 6 bases at V and 4 bases at J, with 7 bases in the middle. From germline, CDR1 is LNHDA and CDR2 SQIVND (reference sequence). The CDR3 DNA follows: TGTGCCAGTAGCCGCCTATACAATGAGCAGTTCTTC. It encodes CASSRLYNEQFF.

CDR3 region: CASREAVNTEAFF. In DNA, the CDR3 is TGTGCCAGTCGGGAGGCCGTGAACACTGAAGCTTTCTTT. The gene calls are TRBV7-9 and TRBJ1-1; D is unclear. V shed 9 bases and J shed 0 bases, with 11 bases lying between them. The germline V gene has CDR1 SEHNR and CDR2 FQNEAQ (reference sequence). This CDR3 region has 13 residues.